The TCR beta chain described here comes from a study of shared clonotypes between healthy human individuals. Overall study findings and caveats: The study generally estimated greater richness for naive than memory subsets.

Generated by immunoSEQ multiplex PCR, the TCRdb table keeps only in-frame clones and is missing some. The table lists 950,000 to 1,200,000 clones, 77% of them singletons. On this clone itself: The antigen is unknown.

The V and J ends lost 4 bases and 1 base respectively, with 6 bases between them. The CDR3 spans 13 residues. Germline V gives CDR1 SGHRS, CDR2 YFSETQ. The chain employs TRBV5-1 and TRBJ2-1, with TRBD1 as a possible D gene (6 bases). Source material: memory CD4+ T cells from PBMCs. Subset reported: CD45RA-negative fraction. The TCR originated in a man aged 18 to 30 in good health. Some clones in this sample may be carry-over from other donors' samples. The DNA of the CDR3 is TGCGCCAGCAGCGGACAGTCCTACAATGAGCAGTTCTTC. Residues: CASSGQSYNEQFF.